Below are 15 T cell receptor beta chains sequenced from a single sample in a study of T-cell reconstitution after alpha-beta-depleted transplantation in children. Library preparation (for TCRbeta) was performed with unique molecular identifiers. TCRdb re-analysed the PCR reads in MiXCR, keeping a single row per CDR3 protein. Of hundreds of thousands of distinct CDR3 sequences in the sample, roughly 17% were seen once. The sample was PBMCs, mostly from graft donor cells, taken 360 days after TCRalphabeta/CD19-depleted stem cell transplant. The receptors here all came from a boy less than two years old who had a stem cell transplant for Wiskott-Aldrich syndrome, so the T cells may come from the graft donor.

This clonotype was counted between two and nine times. The V gene is TRBV29-1, the J gene TRBJ1-1, with TRBD1 identical over 9 bases. Germline CDR1 is SQVTM and CDR2 is ANQGSEA. With V trimmed by 7 bases and J by 3 bases, 3 bases remained unmatched. The CDR3 runs 12 residues. CDR3 DNA: TGCAGCGGCGGGACAGGGCACACTGAAGCTTTCTTT. Encoded protein: CSGGTGHTEAFF.

This clonotype has just a few counts. The genes are TRBV7-9 and TRBJ2-3; 10 bases map to TRBD2. Losses at the gene ends were 5 bases for V and 2 bases for J; bases not matched to a gene: 7. This CDR3 has 16 amino acids. Germline assignment: CDR1 SEHNR and CDR2 FQNEAQ (reference sequence). In DNA, the CDR3 is TGTGCCAGCAGCCGACATAGCGGGGGGATCACAGATACGCAGTATTTT. It codes for CASSRHSGGITDTQYF.

At least ten counts were recorded for this clonotype. The chain couples TRBV4-3 to TRBJ2-7, with a tentative D call TRBD2 (5 bases). Germline V gene lookup returns CDR1 LGHNA and CDR2 YSLEER. V lost 4 bases to trimming and J lost 0 bases, with 10 bases between them. CDR3 length: 14 residues. The CDR3 loop is CASSRSEYSYEQYF. DNA of the CDR3: TGCGCCAGCAGCCGTAGCGAGTACTCCTACGAGCAGTACTTC.

This clonotype turned up a few times. This chain uses TRBV29-1 with TRBJ2-1; D remains ambiguous. Per germline, CDR1 SQVTM and CDR2 ANQGSEA. The length of the CDR3 is 12 residues. With 7 bases removed from V and 11 bases from J, the gap between germline ends came to 18 bases. The CDR3 is CSGARASEKQFF. The CDR3, as DNA: TGCAGCGGGGCAAGGGCGAGTGAAAAGCAGTTCTTC.

V gene TRBV12-3 or TRBV12-4 combines with J gene TRBJ2-1; 12 bases align to TRBD2. The CDR3 sequence is 16 residues long. V trimming: 5 bases; J trimming: 7 bases; junction bases outside the gene matches: 9. Written as DNA, the CDR3 is TGTGCCAGCAGTCCAAAACTAGCGGGGGGCCTAAATGAGCAGTTCTTC. Its protein product is CASSPKLAGGLNEQFF.

In nucleotides, the CDR3 is TGTGCCAGCAGCTTGGGGACAGGGAGGAGGCAAGAGACCCAGTACTTC. Encoded protein: CASSLGTGRRQETQYF. V is TRBV5-6 and J is TRBJ2-5, with 8 positions matching TRBD1. The germline V gene encodes CDR1 SGHDT and CDR2 YYEEEE. The CDR3 sequence is 16 residues long. V trimming: 0 bases; J trimming: 2 bases; junction bases outside the gene matches: 6.

This rearrangement joins TRBV9 to TRBJ2-5; a weak D match, TRBD1 (5 bases). This CDR3 contains 14 residues. V was cut by 0 bases and J by 2 bases, with 8 bases left in between. Looked up from germline, CDR1 is SGDLS and CDR2 is YYNGEE. The CDR3 coding sequence is TGTGCCAGCAGCGTAGGGGGCAGTCAAGAGACCCAGTACTTC. Its protein product is CASSVGGSQETQYF. The full variable domain, completed using reference TRBV9 and TRBJ2-5, is DSGVTQTPKHLITATGQRVTLRCSPRSGDLSVYWYQQSLDQGLQFLIQYYNGEERAKGNILERFSAQQFPDLHSELNLSSLELGDSALYFCASSVGGSQETQYFGPGTRLLVL.

This clonotype has a count of ten or more. The chain is built from TRBV12-3 or TRBV12-4 and TRBJ2-1; D is possibly TRBD1 (6 bases). The CDR3 consists of 13 residues. Trimming stripped 0 bases from V and 9 bases from J, with 9 bases between. The DNA of the CDR3 is TGTGCCAGCAGTTTAGCCCAGGACAGTGAGCAGTTCTTC. It yields the protein CASSLAQDSEQFF.

The J gene is TRBJ2-2, the V gene TRBV12-3 or TRBV12-4; 7 positions match TRBD1. V dropped 7 bases and J dropped 0; count of bases not matched to a gene: 5. CDR3 size: 15 residues. The CDR3 nucleotides read TGTGCCAGCAAACCGCAGGGGGCGAACACCGGGGAGCTGTTTTTT. Translating it yields CASKPQGANTGELFF.

A few counts support this clonotype. DNA of the CDR3: TGTGCCAGCAGCTTAGGCCGGACAGGGCTCTCCTACGAGCAGTACTTC. Its translation is CASSLGRTGLSYEQYF. The chain employs TRBV7-2 and TRBJ2-7, with 8 bases fitting TRBD1. CDR3 size: 16 residues. V lost 1 base and J lost 0; bases outside the gene matches: 5. CDR1 and CDR2 from the germline V gene are SGHTA and FQGNSA.

This clonotype was seen only a few times. The chain couples TRBV20-1 to TRBJ2-5; the D gene is possibly TRBD1 (5 bases). Deletions cut 4 bases from V and 3 bases from J, with 12 bases between. Germline-derived CDR1 and CDR2 are DFQATT and SNEGSKA (reference sequence). This CDR3 has 13 amino acids. The CDR3 sequence: CSAMKTEKETQYF. The CDR3 DNA sequence: TGCAGTGCTATGAAGACAGAGAAAGAGACCCAGTACTTC.

This clonotype turned up a few times. CDR3 nucleotides: TGCGCCAGCAGCCAAGACAGGATTTGGAGCGGGGGGGCCGATACGCAGTATTTT. Its translation: CASSQDRIWSGGADTQYF. V is TRBV4-1 and J is TRBJ2-3; 10 positions match TRBD2. Germline trimming cut 0 bases from V and 6 bases from J; bases unmatched to any gene: 12. Germline CDR1 reads MGHRA; CDR2 reads YSYEKL. CDR3 length: 18 amino acids.

This clonotype appeared a few times. V is TRBV27 and J is TRBJ2-2, with 8 bases lining up with TRBD1. CDR3 length: 19 amino acids. Germline V CDR1 and CDR2: MNHEY, SMNVEV (reference sequence). The junction had 19 bases not matched to a gene; V was cut back by 7 bases and J by 3 bases. The CDR3 spells CASTVLSPRGRGHTGELFF. In DNA form, the CDR3 reads TGTGCCAGCACCGTTCTGTCACCGAGGGGCAGGGGGCACACCGGGGAGCTGTTTTTT.

This chain joins TRBV28 and TRBJ1-5, with D possibly TRBD1 on 6 matching bases. Germline lookup yields CDR1 MDHEN and CDR2 SYDVKM. The CDR3 consists of 14 residues. Trimming removed 4 bases at V and 3 bases at J, with 10 bases between. As DNA, the CDR3 is TGTGCCAGCAGTTACAGGGTGAACAATCAGCCCCAGCATTTT. Translated, it gives CASSYRVNNQPQHF.

This clonotype was seen repeatedly, ten times or more. The V gene is TRBV12-3 or TRBV12-4, the J gene TRBJ1-5; a possible D gene is TRBD1 (5 bases). CDR3 length: 13 residues. V was trimmed by 2 bases and J by 7 bases, leaving 9 bases between them. In DNA form, the CDR3 reads TGTGCCAGCAGTTTAATGCCAGGGCAGCCCCAGCATTTT. As protein: CASSLMPGQPQHF.